This is a list of T cell receptor beta chains from one sample in a study of blood T cell repertoires in COVID-19. Some clones are missing from TCRdb's copy, which holds only in-frame ones; the method was immunoSEQ multiplex PCR. The repertoire holds 300,000 to 350,000 clones, around nine tenths seen once, with about 5% in the top ten. The specimen was PBMCs or T cells enriched from blood (not recorded which). The receptor set was obtained from a man aged 25-45 years who had recovered from COVID-19. The CDR3 runs from the conserved cysteine through the conserved F or W. The order of the fields is V gene, clone size, J gene, D gene, CDR3 protein, CDR3 DNA. D genes are given only for firm matches. Not every row has a clone size; where given, it reads once, few, many or a size class.

V gene: TRBV18
clone size: NA
J gene: TRBJ2-5
D gene: NA
CDR3 protein: CASSGAGFQETQYF
CDR3 DNA: TGTGCCAGCTCAGGAGCAGGGTTTCAAGAGACCCAGTACTTC

V gene: TRBV2
clone size: NA
J gene: TRBJ2-1
D gene: TRBD2
CDR3 protein: CASSEVLAGGNEQFF
CDR3 DNA: TGTGCCAGCAGTGAAGTCCTAGCGGGGGGCAATGAGCAGTTCTTC

V gene: TRBV4-1
clone size: NA
J gene: TRBJ2-2
D gene: TRBD1
CDR3 protein: CASSHGTGDNTGELFF
CDR3 DNA: TGCGCCAGCAGCCACGGGACAGGGGACAACACCGGGGAGCTGTTTTTT

V gene: TRBV7-8
clone size: NA
J gene: TRBJ2-2
D gene: NA
CDR3 protein: CASSFDAGSTGELFF
CDR3 DNA: TGTGCCAGCAGCTTCGATGCCGGGAGCACCGGGGAGCTGTTTTTT

V gene: TRBV2
clone size: NA
J gene: TRBJ1-1
D gene: TRBD1
CDR3 protein: CASSGDRGYTEAFF
CDR3 DNA: TGTGCCAGCAGTGGGGACAGGGGTTACACTGAAGCTTTCTTT

V gene: TRBV7-2
clone size: many
J gene: TRBJ1-1
D gene: NA
CDR3 protein: CASSVGQNTEAFF
CDR3 DNA: TGTGCCAGCAGCGTAGGACAGAACACTGAAGCTTTCTTT

V gene: TRBV11-2
clone size: once
J gene: TRBJ2-7
D gene: TRBD1
CDR3 protein: CASTLTGDYEQYF
CDR3 DNA: TGTGCCAGCACCCTGACAGGGGATTACGAGCAGTACTTC

V gene: TRBV29-1
clone size: NA
J gene: TRBJ2-1
D gene: TRBD1
CDR3 protein: CSVDWDRLFNEQFF
CDR3 DNA: TGCAGCGTTGATTGGGACAGACTATTCAATGAGCAGTTCTTC

V gene: TRBV21-1
clone size: NA
J gene: TRBJ1-1
D gene: NA
CDR3 protein: CAKRTGYTEAFF
CDR3 DNA: TGTGCCAAGAGGACAGGGTATACTGAAGCTTTCTTT

V gene: TRBV9
clone size: once
J gene: TRBJ2-2
D gene: NA
CDR3 protein: CASSVEHRVIAGELFF
CDR3 DNA: TGTGCCAGCAGCGTAGAGCACAGGGTAATCGCCGGGGAGCTGTTTTTT

V gene: TRBV3-1/TRBV3-2
clone size: NA
J gene: TRBJ2-5
D gene: NA
CDR3 protein: CASSQGGRGIQETQYF
CDR3 DNA: TGTGCCAGCAGCCAAGGGGGGCGGGGGATCCAAGAGACCCAGTACTTC

V gene: TRBV28
clone size: many
J gene: TRBJ2-2
D gene: NA
CDR3 protein: CASRSTTGSTGELFF
CDR3 DNA: TGTGCCAGCAGGAGCACTACAGGGTCCACCGGGGAGCTGTTTTTT

V gene: TRBV3-1/TRBV3-2
clone size: NA
J gene: TRBJ2-1
D gene: NA
CDR3 protein: CASSETGSPYNEQFF
CDR3 DNA: TGTGCCAGCAGCGAAACAGGGAGTCCCTACAATGAGCAGTTCTTC

V gene: TRBV19
clone size: NA
J gene: TRBJ2-3
D gene: TRBD1
CDR3 protein: CASSILQGAGRVDTQYF
CDR3 DNA: TGTGCCAGTAGTATACTACAGGGGGCAGGTCGCGTAGATACGCAGTATTTT

V gene: TRBV30
clone size: NA
J gene: TRBJ2-5
D gene: TRBD2
CDR3 protein: CAWSLLAGRKETQYF
CDR3 DNA: TGTGCCTGGAGTCTTTTAGCGGGGAGGAAAGAGACCCAGTACTTC

V gene: TRBV3-1/TRBV3-2
clone size: NA
J gene: TRBJ2-1
D gene: TRBD2
CDR3 protein: CASSRQTSGGAYEQFF
CDR3 DNA: TGTGCCAGCAGCCGACAGACTAGCGGGGGGGCTTATGAGCAGTTCTTC

V gene: TRBV5-4
clone size: NA
J gene: TRBJ1-6
D gene: NA
CDR3 protein: CASSLRPAGSDSPLHF
CDR3 DNA: TGTGCCAGCAGCCTCCGGCCAGCAGGGTCGGATTCACCCCTCCACTTT

V gene: TRBV4-1
clone size: NA
J gene: TRBJ2-3
D gene: TRBD2
CDR3 protein: CASSQVLAGILDTQYF
CDR3 DNA: TGCGCCAGCAGCCAAGTACTAGCGGGGATTCTAGATACGCAGTATTTT

V gene: TRBV28
clone size: NA
J gene: TRBJ1-4
D gene: NA
CDR3 protein: CASSQASEKLFF
CDR3 DNA: TGTGCCAGCAGCCAAGCCTCGGAAAAACTGTTTTTT

V gene: TRBV6-2/TRBV6-3
clone size: few
J gene: TRBJ1-2
D gene: NA
CDR3 protein: CASSYASVRGYYGYTF
CDR3 DNA: TGTGCCAGCAGTTACGCTTCGGTCAGGGGCTACTATGGCTACACCTTC

V gene: TRBV6-4
clone size: NA
J gene: TRBJ1-1
D gene: NA
CDR3 protein: CASSADRFNTEAFF
CDR3 DNA: TGTGCCAGCAGCGCGGACAGATTTAACACTGAAGCTTTCTTT

V gene: TRBV5-1
clone size: NA
J gene: TRBJ2-7
D gene: TRBD1
CDR3 protein: CASSFATGGYEQYF
CDR3 DNA: TGCGCCAGCAGCTTTGCGACAGGGGGCTACGAGCAGTACTTC

V gene: TRBV7-9
clone size: NA
J gene: TRBJ1-5
D gene: TRBD1
CDR3 protein: CASSLGGQGGNNQPQHF
CDR3 DNA: TGTGCCAGCAGCTTAGGGGGACAGGGAGGCAACAATCAGCCCCAGCATTTT

V gene: TRBV19
clone size: NA
J gene: TRBJ1-6
D gene: NA
CDR3 protein: CASRTDSLTSPLHF
CDR3 DNA: TGTGCCAGTAGGACTGACAGCCTTACTTCACCCCTCCACTTT

V gene: TRBV21-1
clone size: NA
J gene: TRBJ1-5
D gene: NA
CDR3 protein: CASSKVGAHGQPQHF
CDR3 DNA: TGTGCCAGCAGCAAAGTGGGGGCCCACGGTCAGCCCCAGCATTTT

V gene: TRBV28
clone size: NA
J gene: TRBJ1-5
D gene: TRBD1
CDR3 protein: CASTLRDSFKEPQHF
CDR3 DNA: TGTGCCAGCACCCTTCGGGACAGTTTTAAGGAGCCCCAGCATTTT

V gene: TRBV28
clone size: NA
J gene: TRBJ2-5
D gene: NA
CDR3 protein: CASSFSERQETQYF
CDR3 DNA: TGTGCCAGCAGTTTCTCGGAGCGGCAAGAGACCCAGTACTTC

V gene: TRBV18
clone size: NA
J gene: TRBJ1-5
D gene: NA
CDR3 protein: CASSPGQGRNQPQHF
CDR3 DNA: TGTGCCAGCTCACCTGGGCAGGGCCGCAATCAGCCCCAGCATTTT

V gene: TRBV12-3/TRBV12-4
clone size: NA
J gene: TRBJ2-7
D gene: NA
CDR3 protein: CASSLGHFYEQYF
CDR3 DNA: TGTGCCAGCAGTTTGGGGCACTTCTACGAGCAGTACTTC

V gene: TRBV10-3
clone size: NA
J gene: TRBJ1-2
D gene: TRBD1
CDR3 protein: CAISELGQGYGYTF
CDR3 DNA: TGTGCCATCAGTGAGTTGGGACAGGGCTATGGCTACACCTTC

V gene: TRBV28
clone size: NA
J gene: TRBJ2-3
D gene: TRBD1
CDR3 protein: CATFDRDTDTQYF
CDR3 DNA: TGTGCCACCTTCGACAGGGACACAGATACGCAGTATTTT

V gene: TRBV5-4
clone size: NA
J gene: TRBJ1-1
D gene: TRBD1
CDR3 protein: CASSLPDRGTEAFF
CDR3 DNA: TGTGCCAGCAGCTTGCCGGACAGGGGCACTGAAGCTTTCTTT

V gene: TRBV19
clone size: once
J gene: TRBJ2-1
D gene: NA
CDR3 protein: CASPPAWGVWDEQFF
CDR3 DNA: TGTGCCAGCCCCCCGGCCTGGGGGGTTTGGGATGAGCAGTTCTTC

V gene: TRBV7-6
clone size: NA
J gene: TRBJ1-6
D gene: TRBD1
CDR3 protein: CAPSDRGYNSPLHF
CDR3 DNA: TGTGCCCCCTCCGACAGGGGCTATAATTCACCCCTCCACTTT

V gene: TRBV9
clone size: NA
J gene: TRBJ2-3
D gene: NA
CDR3 protein: CASSGPDSTDTQYF
CDR3 DNA: TGTGCCAGCAGTGGCCCCGATAGCACAGATACGCAGTATTTT

V gene: TRBV30
clone size: NA
J gene: TRBJ1-1
D gene: NA
CDR3 protein: CAWSAQANTEAFF
CDR3 DNA: TGTGCCTGGAGTGCTCAAGCGAACACTGAAGCTTTCTTT

V gene: TRBV5-1
clone size: few
J gene: TRBJ2-7
D gene: NA
CDR3 protein: CASSLAPGSYEQYF
CDR3 DNA: TGCGCCAGCAGCTTGGCCCCGGGCTCCTACGAGCAGTACTTC

V gene: TRBV14
clone size: NA
J gene: TRBJ1-1
D gene: NA
CDR3 protein: CASSQDWTKAFF
CDR3 DNA: TGTGCCAGCAGCCAAGACTGGACAAAAGCTTTCTTT

V gene: TRBV27
clone size: NA
J gene: TRBJ2-7
D gene: TRBD1
CDR3 protein: CASSSQDRSTYEQYF
CDR3 DNA: TGTGCCAGCAGTTCCCAGGACAGGAGCACCTACGAGCAGTACTTC

V gene: TRBV4-1
clone size: NA
J gene: TRBJ2-7
D gene: NA
CDR3 protein: CASSQDLAIWAGYEQYF
CDR3 DNA: TGCGCCAGCAGCCAAGATCTGGCGATCTGGGCCGGCTACGAGCAGTACTTC

V gene: TRBV19
clone size: NA
J gene: TRBJ2-4
D gene: TRBD1
CDR3 protein: CASSAGDSRNIQYF
CDR3 DNA: TGTGCCAGTAGTGCAGGGGACAGCAGGAACATTCAGTACTTC

V gene: TRBV6-5
clone size: NA
J gene: TRBJ2-1
D gene: TRBD1
CDR3 protein: CASRLDRGLGNEQFF
CDR3 DNA: TGTGCCAGCAGGCTGGACAGGGGGCTAGGAAATGAGCAGTTCTTC

V gene: TRBV5-1
clone size: few
J gene: TRBJ1-6
D gene: TRBD1
CDR3 protein: CASSSLHRQGSNSPLHF
CDR3 DNA: TGCGCCAGCAGCTCCCTTCACCGACAGGGCTCCAATTCACCCCTCCACTTT

V gene: TRBV18
clone size: NA
J gene: TRBJ1-1
D gene: TRBD1
CDR3 protein: CASSPIPTGIVEAFF
CDR3 DNA: TGTGCCAGCTCACCTATCCCGACAGGGATTGTTGAAGCTTTCTTT

V gene: TRBV27
clone size: NA
J gene: TRBJ2-3
D gene: NA
CDR3 protein: CASSLYTGSYTGDDTQYF
CDR3 DNA: TGTGCCAGCAGTCTCTATACCGGGTCCTACACGGGGGATGATACGCAGTATTTT